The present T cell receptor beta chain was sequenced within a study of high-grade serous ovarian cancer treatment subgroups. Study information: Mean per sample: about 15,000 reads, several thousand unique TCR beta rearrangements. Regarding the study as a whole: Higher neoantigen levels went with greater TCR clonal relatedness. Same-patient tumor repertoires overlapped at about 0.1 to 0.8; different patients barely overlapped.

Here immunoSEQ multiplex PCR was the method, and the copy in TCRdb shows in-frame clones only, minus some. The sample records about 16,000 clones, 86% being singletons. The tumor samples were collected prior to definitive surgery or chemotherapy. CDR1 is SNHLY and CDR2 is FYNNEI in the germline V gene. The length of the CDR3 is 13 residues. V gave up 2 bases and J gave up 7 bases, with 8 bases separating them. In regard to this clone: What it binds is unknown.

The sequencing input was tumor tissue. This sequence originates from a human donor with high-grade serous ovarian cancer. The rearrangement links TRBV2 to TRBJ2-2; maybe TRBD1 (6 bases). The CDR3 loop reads CASSETGRGELFF. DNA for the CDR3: TGTGCCAGCAGTGAAACAGGGCGCGGGGAGCTGTTTTTT.